The present entry profiles one T cell receptor (beta chain) with its context. These data belong to a study of shared clonotypes between healthy human individuals. Only in-frame clones appear in the TCRdb table, and some are missing; sequencing was by immunoSEQ multiplex PCR. The sample holds under 700,000 clones, 85% to 95% seen once. CDR3 size: 19 residues. The germline CDR1 and CDR2 sequences are PRHDT and FYEKMQ (reference sequence). J lost 6 bases, V lost 5 bases, and 19 bases had no gene match. Positively selected for CCR7, the CD45RO-negative cells used as naive CD8 cells excluded terminally differentiated effector memory CD45RA+ cells.

The clonotype comes from a woman in her thirties in good health. The specimen was naive CD8+ T cells sorted from blood. V is TRBV13 and J is TRBJ2-1, with TRBD2 identical over 10 bases. The CDR3 is CASSPGLAEAPGSFNEQFF. The CDR3, as DNA: TGTGCCAGCAGCCCCGGACTAGCGGAGGCCCCCGGTTCGTTCAATGAGCAGTTCTTC.